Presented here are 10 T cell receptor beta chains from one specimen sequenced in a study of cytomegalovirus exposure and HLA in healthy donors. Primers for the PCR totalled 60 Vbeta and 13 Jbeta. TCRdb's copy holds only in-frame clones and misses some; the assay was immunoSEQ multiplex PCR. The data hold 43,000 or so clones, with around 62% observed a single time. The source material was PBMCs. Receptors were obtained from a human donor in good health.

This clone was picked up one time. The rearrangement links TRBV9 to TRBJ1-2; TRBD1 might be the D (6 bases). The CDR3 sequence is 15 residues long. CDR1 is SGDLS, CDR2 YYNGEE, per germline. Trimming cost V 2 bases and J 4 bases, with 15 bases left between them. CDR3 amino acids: CASSVSPDSSYGYTF. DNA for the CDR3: TGTGCCAGCAGCGTCTCCCCGGACAGCTCCTATGGCTACACCTTC.

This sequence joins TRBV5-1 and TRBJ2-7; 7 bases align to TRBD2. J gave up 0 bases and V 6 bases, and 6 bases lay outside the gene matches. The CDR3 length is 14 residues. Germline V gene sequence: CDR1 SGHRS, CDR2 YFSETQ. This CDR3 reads CASKLGGSSYEQYF. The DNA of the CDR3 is TGCGCCAGCAAGCTGGGGGGGAGCTCCTACGAGCAGTACTTC.

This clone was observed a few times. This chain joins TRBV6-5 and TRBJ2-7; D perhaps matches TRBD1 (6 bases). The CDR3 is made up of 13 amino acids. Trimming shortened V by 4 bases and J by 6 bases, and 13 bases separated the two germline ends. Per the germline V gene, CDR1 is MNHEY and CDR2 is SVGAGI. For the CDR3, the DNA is TGTGCCAGCAGTTTATCAGGGGCCCTCGAGCAGTACTTC. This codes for CASSLSGALEQYF.

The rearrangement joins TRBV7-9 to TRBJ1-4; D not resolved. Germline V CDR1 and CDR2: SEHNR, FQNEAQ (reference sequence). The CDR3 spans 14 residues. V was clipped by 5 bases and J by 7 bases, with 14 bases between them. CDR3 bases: TGTGCCAGCAGCCACCCTAGCGCCCTTGAAAAACTGTTTTTT. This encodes CASSHPSALEKLFF.

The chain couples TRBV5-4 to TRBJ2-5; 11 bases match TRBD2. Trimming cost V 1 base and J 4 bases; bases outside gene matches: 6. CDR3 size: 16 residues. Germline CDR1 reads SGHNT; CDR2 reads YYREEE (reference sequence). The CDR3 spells CASSLRSGGAGETQYF. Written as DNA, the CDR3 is TGTGCCAGCAGCTTGCGTAGCGGGGGGGCCGGAGAGACCCAGTACTTC.

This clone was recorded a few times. The chain's CDR3 is CASSTPLQGNTEAFF. DNA for the CDR3: TGCGCCAGCAGCACCCCCTTACAGGGGAACACTGAAGCTTTCTTT. This chain links TRBV5-1 with TRBJ1-1, with D perhaps matching TRBD1 (6 bases). Germline CDR1 and CDR2: SGHRS and YFSETQ. The CDR3 sequence is 15 residues long. Between the trimmed V and J ends, which lost 4 bases and 1 base, there was a span of 14 bases.

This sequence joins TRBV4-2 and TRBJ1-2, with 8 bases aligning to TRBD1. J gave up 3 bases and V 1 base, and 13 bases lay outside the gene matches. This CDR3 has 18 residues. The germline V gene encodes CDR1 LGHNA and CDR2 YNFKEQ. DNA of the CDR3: TGTGCCAGCAGCCAAGTGGGGGACAGGAGTCAAGGAGACTATGGCTACACCTTC. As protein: CASSQVGDRSQGDYGYTF.

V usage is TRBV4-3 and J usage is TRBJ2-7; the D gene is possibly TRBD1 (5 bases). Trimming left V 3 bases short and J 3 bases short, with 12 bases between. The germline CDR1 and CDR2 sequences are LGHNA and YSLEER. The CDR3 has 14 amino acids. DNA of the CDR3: TGCGCCAGCAGCCAGGCCATCCAGGGCTACGAGCAGTACTTC. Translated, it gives CASSQAIQGYEQYF.

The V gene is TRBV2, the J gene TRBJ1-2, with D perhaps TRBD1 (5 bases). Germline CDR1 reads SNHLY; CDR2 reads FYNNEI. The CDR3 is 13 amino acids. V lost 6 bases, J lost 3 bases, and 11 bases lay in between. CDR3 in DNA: TGTGCCAGCAGGCAGGGTGTGGACTATGGCTACACCTTC. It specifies CASRQGVDYGYTF. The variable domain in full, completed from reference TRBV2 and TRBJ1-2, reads EPEVTQTPSHQVTQMGQEVILRCVPISNHLYFYWYRQILGQKVEFLVSFYNNEISEKSEIFDDQFSVERPDGSNFTLKIRSTKLEDSAMYFCASRQGVDYGYTFGSGTRLTVV.

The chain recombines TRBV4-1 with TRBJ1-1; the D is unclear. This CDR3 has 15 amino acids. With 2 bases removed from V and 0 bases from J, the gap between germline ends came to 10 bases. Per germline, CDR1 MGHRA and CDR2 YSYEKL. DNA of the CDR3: TGCGCCAGCAGCCAATCAAACAGCCTGAACACTGAAGCTTTCTTT. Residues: CASSQSNSLNTEAFF.